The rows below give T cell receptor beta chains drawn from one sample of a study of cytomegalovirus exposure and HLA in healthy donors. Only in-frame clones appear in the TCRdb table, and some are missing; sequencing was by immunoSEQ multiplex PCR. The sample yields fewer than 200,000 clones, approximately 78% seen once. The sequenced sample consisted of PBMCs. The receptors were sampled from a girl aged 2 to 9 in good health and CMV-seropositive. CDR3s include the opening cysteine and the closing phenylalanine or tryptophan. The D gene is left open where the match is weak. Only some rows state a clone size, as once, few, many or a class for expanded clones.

CAWSGSVNQPQHF	TGTGCCTGGAGTGGATCGGTTAATCAGCCCCAGCATTTT	NA	TRBV30	TRBJ1-5	NA
CAIPIAVGSQSGNTIYF	TGTGCCATCCCTATTGCGGTTGGGTCTCAGTCTGGAAACACCATATATTTT	NA	TRBV28	TRBJ1-3	few
CASHPQANYGYTF	TGTGCCAGTCACCCACAGGCTAACTATGGCTACACCTTC	NA	TRBV19	TRBJ1-2	NA
CASSEALRGLNYGYTF	TGTGCCAGCAGTGAAGCTTTGAGGGGGCTTAACTATGGCTACACCTTC	TRBD1	TRBV2	TRBJ1-2	NA
CASKADWGGYEQYF	TGTGCCAGCAAGGCGGACTGGGGAGGCTACGAGCAGTACTTC	NA	TRBV2	TRBJ2-7	NA
CASSLGSGSNYGYTF	TGCGCCAGCAGCTTGGGCTCAGGGTCGAACTATGGCTACACCTTC	NA	TRBV5-1	TRBJ1-2	NA
CASSLGDTGKGEQFF	TGTGCCAGCAGCTTAGGCGACACGGGGAAAGGTGAGCAGTTCTTC	NA	TRBV11-3	TRBJ2-1	NA
CASSEYRADYGYTF	TGTGCCAGCAGTGAGTACAGGGCGGACTATGGCTACACCTTC	NA	TRBV2	TRBJ1-2	NA
CASSLPDRPSHSGELFF	TGTGCCAGCAGTTTACCGGACAGGCCGTCCCATAGTGGGGAGCTGTTTTTT	TRBD1	TRBV28	TRBJ2-2	NA
CASTGQGTEKLFF	TGTGCCAGTACGGGACAGGGGACGGAAAAACTGTTTTTT	TRBD1	TRBV19	TRBJ1-4	NA
CASGLEQEETQYF	TGTGCCAGCGGACTAGAACAGGAAGAGACCCAGTACTTC	TRBD2	TRBV11-1	TRBJ2-5	NA
CAWRVETEAFF	TGTGCCTGGAGGGTAGAAACTGAAGCTTTCTTT	NA	TRBV30	TRBJ1-1	NA
CASSQDVAGRYEQYF	TGCGCCAGCAGCCAAGATGTGGCAGGGCGATACGAGCAGTACTTC	NA	TRBV4-1	TRBJ2-7	NA
CASSYWDRGQETQYF	TGTGCCAGCAGCTACTGGGACAGGGGCCAAGAGACCCAGTACTTC	TRBD1	TRBV13	TRBJ2-5	once
CASSFGAENYEQYF	TGTGCCAGCAGCTTTGGAGCGGAGAACTACGAGCAGTACTTC	NA	TRBV7-9	TRBJ2-7	NA
CASSFSRGRGPDTQYF	TGTGCCAGCAGTTTTTCGCGAGGCAGGGGGCCAGATACGCAGTATTTT	TRBD1	TRBV28	TRBJ2-3	NA
CASSRPGTPLKNEQYF	TGTGCCAGCAGCCGCCCCGGGACTCCCTTGAAGAACGAGCAGTACTTC	NA	TRBV7-8	TRBJ2-7	NA